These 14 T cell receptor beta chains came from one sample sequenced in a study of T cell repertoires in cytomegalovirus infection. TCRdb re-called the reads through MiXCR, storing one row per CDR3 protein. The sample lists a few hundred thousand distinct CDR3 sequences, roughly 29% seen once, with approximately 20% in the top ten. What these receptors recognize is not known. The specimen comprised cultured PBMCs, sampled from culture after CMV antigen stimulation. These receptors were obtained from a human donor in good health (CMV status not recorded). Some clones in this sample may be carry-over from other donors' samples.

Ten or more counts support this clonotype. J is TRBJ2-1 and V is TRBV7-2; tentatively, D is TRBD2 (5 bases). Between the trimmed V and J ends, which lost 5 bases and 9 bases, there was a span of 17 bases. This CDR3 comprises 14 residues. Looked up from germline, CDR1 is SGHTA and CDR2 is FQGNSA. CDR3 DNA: TGTGCCAGCAGCGTCCTCCCGAGGGTTGCTGAGCAGTTCTTC. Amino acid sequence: CASSVLPRVAEQFF.

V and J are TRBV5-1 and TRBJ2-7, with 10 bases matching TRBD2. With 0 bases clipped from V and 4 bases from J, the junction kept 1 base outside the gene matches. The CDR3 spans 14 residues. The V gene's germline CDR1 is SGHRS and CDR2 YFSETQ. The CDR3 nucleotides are TGCGCCAGCAGCTTGGGGACTAGCGGTTACGAGCAGTACTTC. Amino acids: CASSLGTSGYEQYF. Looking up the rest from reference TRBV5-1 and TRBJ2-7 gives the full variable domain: KAGVTQTPRYLIKTRGQQVTLSCSPISGHRSVSWYQQTPGQGLQFLFEYFSETQRNKGNFPGRFSGRQFSNSRSEMNVSTLELGDSALYLCASSLGTSGYEQYFGPGTRLTVT.

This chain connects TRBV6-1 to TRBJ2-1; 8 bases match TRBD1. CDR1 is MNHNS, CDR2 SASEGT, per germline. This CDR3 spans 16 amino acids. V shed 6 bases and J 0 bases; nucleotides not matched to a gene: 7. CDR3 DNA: TGTGCCAGCAGCCGGGACAGGAGTGGCTCCTACAATGAGCAGTTCTTC. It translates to CASSRDRSGSYNEQFF.

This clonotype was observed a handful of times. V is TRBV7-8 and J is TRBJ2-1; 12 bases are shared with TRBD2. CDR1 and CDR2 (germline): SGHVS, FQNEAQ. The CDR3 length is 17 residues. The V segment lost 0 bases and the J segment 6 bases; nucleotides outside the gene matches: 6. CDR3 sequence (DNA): TGTGCCAGCAGCTTAGCGTGGACTAGCGGGATGCGCAATGAGCAGTTCTTC. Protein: CASSLAWTSGMRNEQFF.

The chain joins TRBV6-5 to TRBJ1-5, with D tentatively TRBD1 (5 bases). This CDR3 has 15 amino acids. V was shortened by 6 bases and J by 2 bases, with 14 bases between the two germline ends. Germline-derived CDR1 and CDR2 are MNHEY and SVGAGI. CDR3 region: CASRNGRGGNQPQHF. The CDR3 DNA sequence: TGTGCCAGCAGAAATGGACGGGGGGGCAATCAGCCCCAGCATTTT.

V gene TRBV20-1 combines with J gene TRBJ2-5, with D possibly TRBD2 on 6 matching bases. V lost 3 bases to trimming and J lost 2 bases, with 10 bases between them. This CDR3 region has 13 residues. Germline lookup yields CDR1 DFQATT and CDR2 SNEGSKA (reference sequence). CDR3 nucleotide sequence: TGCAGTGCTAGCCGGGACTTTCAAGAGACCCAGTACTTC. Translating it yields CSASRDFQETQYF.

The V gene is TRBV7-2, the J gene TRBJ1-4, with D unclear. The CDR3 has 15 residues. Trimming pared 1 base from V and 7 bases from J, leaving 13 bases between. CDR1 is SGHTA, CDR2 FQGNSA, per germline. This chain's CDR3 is CASSLEVGAGEKLFF. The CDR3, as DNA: TGTGCCAGCAGCTTAGAAGTGGGCGCCGGTGAAAAACTGTTTTTT.

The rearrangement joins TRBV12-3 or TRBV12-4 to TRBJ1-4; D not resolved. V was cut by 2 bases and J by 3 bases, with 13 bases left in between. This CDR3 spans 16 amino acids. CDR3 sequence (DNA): TGTGCCAGCAGTTTAATTCTCCCCCAGGCTAATGAAAAACTGTTTTTT. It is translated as CASSLILPQANEKLFF.

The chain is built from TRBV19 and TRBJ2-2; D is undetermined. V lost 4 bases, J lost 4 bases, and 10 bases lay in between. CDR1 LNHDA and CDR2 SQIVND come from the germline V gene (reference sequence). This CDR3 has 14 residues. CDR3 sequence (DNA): TGTGCCAGTAGTACCGGCGAAAGCACCGGGGAGCTGTTTTTT. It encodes CASSTGESTGELFF.

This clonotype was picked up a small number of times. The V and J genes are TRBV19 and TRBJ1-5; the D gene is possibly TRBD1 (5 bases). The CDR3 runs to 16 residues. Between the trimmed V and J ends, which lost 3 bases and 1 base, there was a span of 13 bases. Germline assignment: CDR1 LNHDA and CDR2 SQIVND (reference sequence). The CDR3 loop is CASSMRTGSSNQPQHF. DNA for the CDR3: TGTGCCAGTAGTATGCGTACAGGATCCAGCAATCAGCCCCAGCATTTT.

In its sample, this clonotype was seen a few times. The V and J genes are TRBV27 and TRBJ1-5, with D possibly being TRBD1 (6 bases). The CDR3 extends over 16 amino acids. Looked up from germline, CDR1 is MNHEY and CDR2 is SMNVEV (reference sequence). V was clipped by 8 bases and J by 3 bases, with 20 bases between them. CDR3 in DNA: TGTGCCAGCCCCCCCCTGGGTACAGGGTACAATCAGCCCCAGCATTTT. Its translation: CASPPLGTGYNQPQHF.

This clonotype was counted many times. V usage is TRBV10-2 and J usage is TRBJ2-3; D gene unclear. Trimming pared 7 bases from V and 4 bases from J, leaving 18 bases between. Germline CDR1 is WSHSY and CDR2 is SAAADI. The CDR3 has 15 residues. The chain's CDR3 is CASIIESRAADTQYF. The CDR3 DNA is TGCGCCAGCATAATTGAATCCCGGGCGGCAGATACGCAGTATTTT.

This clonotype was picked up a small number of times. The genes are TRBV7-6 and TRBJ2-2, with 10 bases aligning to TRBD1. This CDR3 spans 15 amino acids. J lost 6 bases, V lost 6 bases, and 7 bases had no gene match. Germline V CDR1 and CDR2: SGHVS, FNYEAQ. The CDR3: CASRPGTGVAGELFF. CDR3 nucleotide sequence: TGTGCCAGCAGACCCGGGACAGGGGTTGCCGGGGAGCTGTTTTTT.

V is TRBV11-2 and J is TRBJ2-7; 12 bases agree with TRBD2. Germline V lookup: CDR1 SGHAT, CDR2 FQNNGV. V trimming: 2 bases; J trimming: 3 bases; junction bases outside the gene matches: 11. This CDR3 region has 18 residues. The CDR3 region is CASSLSPSGRAWGYEQYF. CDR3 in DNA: TGTGCCAGCAGCTTAAGTCCTAGCGGGAGGGCCTGGGGCTACGAGCAGTACTTC.